The rows below give T cell receptor beta chains drawn from one sample of a study of control samples from healthy donors and cancer patients. Repertoires were generated with immunoSEQ multiplex PCR, while TCRdb's copy carries only in-frame clones and drops some. The sample contains some 87,000 clones, around 92% of which appear only once. Sequenced: blood. The source of these receptors is a man aged 30 to 45 in good health. Both conserved end residues are part of each CDR3. D genes are given only for firm matches. Rows may omit the clone size; those that give it use once, few, many or a size class.

size	J	V	D	CDR3	DNA
-	TRBJ2-2	TRBV5-1	-	CASSFTETGELFF	TGCGCCAGCAGCTTTACAGAGACCGGGGAGCTGTTTTTT
-	TRBJ2-7	TRBV3-1/TRBV3-2	-	CASSQRGYEQYF	TGTGCCAGCAGCCAACGAGGCTACGAGCAGTACTTC
medium-sized	TRBJ2-1	TRBV28	-	CASSSEALNSYNEQFF	TGTGCCAGCAGTTCCGAGGCGCTCAACTCCTACAATGAGCAGTTCTTC
-	TRBJ2-1	TRBV3-1/TRBV3-2	TRBD2	CASSQDPRTSGGAADEQFF	TGTGCCAGCAGCCAAGATCCCCGGACTAGCGGGGGGGCCGCGGATGAGCAGTTCTTC
-	TRBJ2-7	TRBV9	TRBD2	CASSYLAGSYEQYF	TGTGCCAGCAGCTATTTAGCGGGTTCATACGAGCAGTACTTC
-	TRBJ2-2	TRBV5-1	-	CASSLVGIAGELFF	TGCGCCAGCAGCTTGGTCGGGATAGCCGGGGAGCTGTTTTTT
-	TRBJ2-5	TRBV7-7	TRBD1	CASSPPGTEPKETQYF	TGTGCCAGCAGCCCCCCGGGGACAGAGCCAAAAGAGACCCAGTACTTC
few	TRBJ1-3	TRBV30	-	CAWNSVGGGNTIYF	TGTGCCTGGAACTCGGTGGGCGGCGGAAACACCATATATTTT
-	TRBJ1-6	TRBV4-1	-	CASSQDFRVTSYNSPLHF	TGCGCCAGCAGCCAAGATTTTAGGGTCACGTCCTATAATTCACCCCTCCACTTT
once	TRBJ2-7	TRBV5-8	TRBD1	CASSLGSGGYEQYF	TGTGCCAGCAGCTTGGGATCAGGGGGCTACGAGCAGTACTTC
-	TRBJ2-3	TRBV19	-	CASSMYVAVLSTDTQYF	TGTGCCAGTAGTATGTACGTCGCGGTACTAAGTACAGATACGCAGTATTTT
few	TRBJ1-6	TRBV2	TRBD1	CASSSGTGASPLHF	TGTGCCAGCAGCTCCGGGACAGGGGCTTCACCCCTCCACTTT
-	TRBJ2-7	TRBV19	TRBD2	CASSIEGRLAGDYEQYF	TGTGCCAGTAGTATAGAGGGGAGACTAGCGGGAGACTACGAGCAGTACTTC
-	TRBJ1-4	TRBV9	-	CASSVTDGGSSNEKLFF	TGTGCCAGCAGCGTGACCGACGGGGGCAGCTCGAATGAAAAACTGTTTTTT
-	TRBJ1-5	TRBV19	-	CASTSTLPKQSAQHF	TGTGCCAGTACCTCAACCCTGCCTAAGCAATCAGCCCAGCATTTT
once	TRBJ2-3	TRBV11-3	-	CASSLGGTLSDTQYF	TGTGCCAGCAGCTTAGGAGGGACCTTGAGCGATACGCAGTATTTT
-	TRBJ2-3	TRBV24-1	TRBD2	CATSDSGLAGGSTDTQYF	TGTGCCACCAGTGATTCGGGACTAGCGGGGGGCTCCACAGATACGCAGTATTTT
-	TRBJ2-1	TRBV18	TRBD1	CASSETGTPYNEQFF	TGTGCCAGCTCAGAGACAGGGACCCCCTACAATGAGCAGTTCTTC
-	TRBJ2-5	TRBV7-9	-	CASSSTEETQYF	TGTGCCAGCAGCTCGACCGAAGAGACCCAGTACTTC
once	TRBJ1-3	TRBV28	-	CASSSQGLAGNTIYF	TGTGCCAGCAGTTCCCAGGGGTTAGCTGGAAACACCATATATTTT
-	TRBJ2-1	TRBV2	-	CASPRAQNGNEQFF	TGTGCCAGCCCCCGTGCTCAGAACGGCAATGAGCAGTTCTTC
few	TRBJ1-6	TRBV6-2/TRBV6-3	-	CASSAGHYNSPLHF	TGTGCCAGCAGTGCGGGCCACTATAATTCACCCCTCCACTTT
-	TRBJ2-2	TRBV24-1	TRBD1	CATDRGPAGELFF	TGTGCCACCGACAGGGGGCCAGCCGGGGAGCTGTTTTTT
-	TRBJ2-7	TRBV9	TRBD2	CASSAGLAGTEQYF	TGTGCCAGCAGCGCCGGACTAGCGGGGACGGAGCAGTACTTC
-	TRBJ1-5	TRBV6-5	TRBD1	CASSYRGGMEPQHF	TGTGCCAGCAGTTACAGAGGGGGCATGGAGCCCCAGCATTTT
-	TRBJ1-3	TRBV30	-	CAWLRLNTIYF	TGTGCCTGGCTCCGGTTGAACACCATATATTTT
-	TRBJ1-3	TRBV10-3	TRBD1	CAISESSGTGGSGNTIYF	TGTGCCATCAGTGAGTCCTCCGGGACAGGGGGATCTGGAAACACCATATATTTT
-	TRBJ1-2	TRBV4-1	-	CASSHSFPRGRRGYGYTF	TGCGCCAGCAGCCATTCTTTTCCCCGGGGCCGAAGGGGCTATGGCTACACCTTC
-	TRBJ2-4	TRBV19	-	CASSLWEENIQYF	TGTGCCAGTAGTCTGTGGGAGGAAAACATTCAGTACTTC
once	TRBJ1-5	TRBV7-9	-	CASSLGFVGGASNQPQHF	TGTGCCAGCAGCTTAGGATTCGTGGGGGGCGCATCCAATCAGCCCCAGCATTTT
once	TRBJ2-4	TRBV5-1	TRBD1	CASTNGQGGNIQYF	TGCGCCAGCACCAATGGACAGGGGGGGAACATTCAGTACTTC
-	TRBJ2-7	TRBV27	-	CASSLRVGSSYEQYF	TGTGCCAGCAGTTTACGTGTAGGGAGCTCCTACGAGCAGTACTTC
-	TRBJ1-2	TRBV18	TRBD1	CASSPVDRGSYGYTF	TGTGCCAGCTCACCAGTGGACAGGGGTAGCTATGGCTACACCTTC
-	TRBJ2-2	TRBV7-9	-	CASSPGSGYGTGELFF	TGTGCCAGCAGCCCCGGCTCTGGGTACGGCACCGGGGAGCTGTTTTTT
-	TRBJ2-1	TRBV24-1	-	CATSDVVSDEQFF	TGTGCCACCAGTGATGTAGTATCGGATGAGCAGTTCTTC